This TCR beta chain came from a study of response to subunit inactivated influenza vaccine. Concerning this clonotype itself: The target antigen is unknown.

TCRdb itself ran the RT-PCR reads through MiXCR, one entry per CDR3 protein. The profile shows about 240,000 distinct CDR3 sequences, 10% to 15% of them singletons. With V trimmed by 5 bases and J by 3 bases, 5 bases remained unmatched. The V gene's germline CDR1 is MNHEY and CDR2 SVGEGT. The CDR3 extends over 14 amino acids. Overall study findings and caveats: The authors offered the suggestion that each seasonal influenza vaccination recruits few new T cells.

The sequencing used non-naive T cells sorted from PBMCs, collected 14 days before vaccination. The source is a man between 45 and 60 years old who received an inactivated influenza vaccine. This chain joins TRBV6-2 or TRBV6-3 and TRBJ2-7; 9 nucleotides agree with TRBD2. The CDR3 DNA reads TGTGCCAGCAGTCAGGGACTAGCTAACTACGAGCAGTACTTC. Protein product: CASSQGLANYEQYF.